This T cell receptor beta chain was found in a study of PD-1 blockade in classical Hodgkin lymphoma. General study points: Newly diagnosed patients and complete responders had comparable diversity at baseline. Newly diagnosed patients reportedly had lower baseline TCR diversity than healthy donors.

Some clones are missing from TCRdb's copy, which holds only in-frame ones; the method was immunoSEQ multiplex PCR. The sample yields 25,000 to 35,000 clones, approximately 80% seen once. The time point is: cycle 4 day 1 (C4D1), after 6 weeks of nivolumab. All trial patients relapsed after autologous stem cell transplantation. Comments on this clone: Its antigen is unidentified.

The V gene's germline CDR1 is SGHRS and CDR2 YFSETQ. Deletions cut 1 base from V and 4 bases from J, with 6 bases between. The CDR3 covers 13 residues. This receptor was identified in a human donor with classical Hodgkin lymphoma. The rearrangement uses TRBV5-1 and TRBJ1-5, with D unclear. The sample consisted of peripheral blood mononuclear cells (PBMCs), taken before the fourth cycle of nivolumab. The CDR3, as DNA: TGCGCCAGCAGCTTGAGCTTGAATCAGCCCCAGCATTTT. Amino acid sequence: CASSLSLNQPQHF. Together with reference TRBV5-1 and TRBJ1-5, the CDR3 gives the full variable domain: KAGVTQTPRYLIKTRGQQVTLSCSPISGHRSVSWYQQTPGQGLQFLFEYFSETQRNKGNFPGRFSGRQFSNSRSEMNVSTLELGDSALYLCASSLSLNQPQHFGDGTRLSIL.